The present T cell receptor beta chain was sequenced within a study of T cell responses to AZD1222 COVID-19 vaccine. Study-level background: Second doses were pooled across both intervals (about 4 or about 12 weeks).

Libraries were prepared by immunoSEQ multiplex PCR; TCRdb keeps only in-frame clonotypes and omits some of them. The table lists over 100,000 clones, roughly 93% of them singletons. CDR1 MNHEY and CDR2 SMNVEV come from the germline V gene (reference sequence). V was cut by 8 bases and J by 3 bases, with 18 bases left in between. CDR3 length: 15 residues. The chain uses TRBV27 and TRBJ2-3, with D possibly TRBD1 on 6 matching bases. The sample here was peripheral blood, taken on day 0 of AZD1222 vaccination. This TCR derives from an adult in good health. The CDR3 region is CASGKGGRRTDTQYF. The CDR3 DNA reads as TGTGCCAGCGGTAAAGGGGGACGGCGGACAGATACGCAGTATTTT.